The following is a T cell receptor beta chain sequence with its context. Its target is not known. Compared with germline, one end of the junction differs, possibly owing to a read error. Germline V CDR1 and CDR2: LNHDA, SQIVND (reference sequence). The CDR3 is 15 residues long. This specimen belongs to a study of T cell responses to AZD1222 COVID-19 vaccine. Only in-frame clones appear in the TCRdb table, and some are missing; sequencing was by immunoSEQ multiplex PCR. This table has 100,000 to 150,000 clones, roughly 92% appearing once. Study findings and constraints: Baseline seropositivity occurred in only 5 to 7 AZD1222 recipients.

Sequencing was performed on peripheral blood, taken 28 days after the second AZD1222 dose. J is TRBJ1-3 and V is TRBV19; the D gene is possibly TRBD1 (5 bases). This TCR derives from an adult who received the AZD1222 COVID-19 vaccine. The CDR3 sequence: CASSLDRTSGNTIYF. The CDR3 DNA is TGTGCCAGTAGTTTAGACAGAACATCTGGAAACACCATATATTTT.